The 11 T cell receptor beta chains below were found in one sample sequenced in a study of shared clonotypes between healthy human individuals. The repertoire was sequenced with immunoSEQ multiplex PCR; TCRdb's copy has only in-frame clones and lacks some. The profile shows about 2.1 million clones, 93% of them singletons. Terminally differentiated effector memory CD45RA+ cells were excluded from the naive CD8 cells, which were CD45RO-negative and positively selected for CCR7. Sequencing input: naive CD8+ T cells from PBMCs. These receptors all stem from a man aged 18-30 years in good health. Some clones in this sample may be carry-over from other donors' samples.

The rearrangement joins TRBV4-2 to TRBJ1-1; the D is unclear. V lost 2 bases and J 11 bases, leaving 9 bases between the germline ends. Germline V CDR1 and CDR2: LGHNA, YNFKEQ. The CDR3 has 11 residues. The CDR3 is CASSQSRRAFF. CDR3 nucleotides: TGTGCCAGCAGCCAATCCCGCCGGGCTTTCTTT.

The chain is built from TRBV7-2 and TRBJ1-2; 7 nucleotides align to TRBD1. The CDR3 is 13 residues long. Trimming cost V 5 bases and J 4 bases; bases outside gene matches: 4. The germline V gene has CDR1 SGHTA and CDR2 FQGNSA. CDR3 nucleotide sequence: TGTGCCAGCAGCACCAAGGGGGCCTATGGCTACACCTTC. This codes for CASSTKGAYGYTF.

V usage is TRBV29-1 and J usage is TRBJ1-2; D is perhaps TRBD1 (6 bases). The CDR3 sequence is 13 residues long. Germline CDR1 reads SQVTM; CDR2 reads ANQGSEA. Trimming removed 4 bases from V and 4 bases from J, with 13 bases in between. The CDR3 DNA sequence: TGCAGCGTTGTGGGCAGGGGCCCCTATGGCTACACCTTC. Its protein is CSVVGRGPYGYTF.

This chain links TRBV7-9 with TRBJ2-5; unclear D gene. V shed 5 bases and J shed 1 base, with 11 bases lying between them. The CDR3 covers 14 residues. From germline, CDR1 is SEHNR and CDR2 FQNEAQ (reference sequence). Here the CDR3 reads CASSIRHAQETQYF. CDR3 nucleotide sequence: TGTGCCAGCAGCATAAGACACGCCCAAGAGACCCAGTACTTC.

The chain employs TRBV10-3 and TRBJ1-1; D gene uncertain. V shed 3 bases and J shed 1 base, with 6 bases lying between them. This CDR3 is 13 amino acids long. From germline, CDR1 is ENHRY and CDR2 SYGVKD. The CDR3 here is CAISDPRNTEAFF. CDR3 in DNA: TGTGCCATCAGTGATCCCAGGAACACTGAAGCTTTCTTT.

This clone appeared a few times. This rearrangement joins TRBV29-1 to TRBJ1-5; D is ambiguous. Trimming took 2 bases from V and 6 from J, leaving 8 bases between them. This CDR3 has 12 residues. Germline CDR1 is SQVTM and CDR2 is ANQGSEA. CDR3 nucleotides: TGCAGCGTTGAAACTCCTGGTCAGCCCCAGCATTTT. This encodes CSVETPGQPQHF.

For this clone: One end of the junction is discordant with germline, which a read error may explain. The chain has TRBV7-2 and TRBJ1-4, with TRBD1 matching over 9 bases. Per the germline V gene, CDR1 is SGHTA and CDR2 is FQGNSA. The CDR3 is made up of 13 amino acids. In nucleotides, the CDR3 is TGTGCCAGCAGCTTAGCGTCGGGACAGGGTCATGAGTTT. This encodes CASSLASGQGHEF.

The chain links TRBV9 to TRBJ2-7; no reliable D call. This CDR3 comprises 12 residues. Germline-derived CDR1 and CDR2 are SGDLS and YYNGEE. V lost 3 bases and J lost 5, with 9 bases in between. CDR3 in amino acids: CASSDRRDEQYF. The CDR3 bases are TGTGCCAGCAGCGACAGAAGGGACGAGCAGTACTTC.

J is TRBJ2-7 and V is TRBV6-6; D may be TRBD1 (5 bases). Trimming removed 5 bases at V and 3 bases at J, with 17 bases between. Germline lookup yields CDR1 MNHNY and CDR2 SVGAGI (reference sequence). The CDR3 length is 15 residues. The CDR3 sequence is CASSGHVRQSYEQYF. The CDR3 nucleotides read TGTGCCAGCAGTGGCCACGTCAGACAGAGCTACGAGCAGTACTTC.

This sequence joins TRBV14 and TRBJ2-5, with D perhaps given as TRBD1 or TRBD2 (6 bases each). Germline lookup yields CDR1 SGHDN and CDR2 FVKESK. Trimming shortened V by 0 bases and J by 5 bases, and 13 bases separated the two germline ends. The CDR3 runs 15 residues. The CDR3 spells CASSQDKGGWETQYF. The CDR3 coding sequence is TGTGCCAGCAGCCAAGATAAGGGGGGTTGGGAGACCCAGTACTTC.

The DNA of the CDR3 is TGTGCCAGCACCCCGGGAGCCTATAGCAATCAGCCCCAGCATTTT. Amino acids: CASTPGAYSNQPQHF. This chain links TRBV28 with TRBJ1-5; unclear D gene. Trimming left V 7 bases short and J 0 bases short, with 13 bases between. This CDR3 has 15 amino acids. Germline-derived CDR1 and CDR2 are MDHEN and SYDVKM.